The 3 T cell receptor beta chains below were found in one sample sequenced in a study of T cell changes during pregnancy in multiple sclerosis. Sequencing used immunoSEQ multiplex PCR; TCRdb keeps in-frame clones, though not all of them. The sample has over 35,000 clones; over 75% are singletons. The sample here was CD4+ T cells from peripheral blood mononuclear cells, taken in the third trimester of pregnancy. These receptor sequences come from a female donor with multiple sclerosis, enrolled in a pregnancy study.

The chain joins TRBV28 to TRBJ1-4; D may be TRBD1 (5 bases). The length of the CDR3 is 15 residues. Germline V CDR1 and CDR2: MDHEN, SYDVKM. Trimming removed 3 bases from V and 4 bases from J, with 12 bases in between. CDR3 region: CASSFQGFGNEKLFF. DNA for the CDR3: TGTGCCAGCAGTTTTCAGGGATTCGGTAATGAAAAACTGTTTTTT. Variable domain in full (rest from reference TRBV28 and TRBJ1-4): DVKVTQSSRYLVKRTGEKVFLECVQDMDHENMFWYRQDPGLGLRLIYFSYDVKMKEKGDIPEGYSVSREKKERFSLILESASTNQTSMYLCASSFQGFGNEKLFFGSGTQLSVL.

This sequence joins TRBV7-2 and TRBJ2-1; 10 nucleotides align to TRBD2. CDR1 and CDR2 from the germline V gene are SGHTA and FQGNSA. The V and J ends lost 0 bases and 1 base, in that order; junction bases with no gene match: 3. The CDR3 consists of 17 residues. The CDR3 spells CASSLATSGPSYNEQFF. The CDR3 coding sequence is TGTGCCAGCAGCTTAGCGACTAGCGGGCCTTCCTACAATGAGCAGTTCTTC.

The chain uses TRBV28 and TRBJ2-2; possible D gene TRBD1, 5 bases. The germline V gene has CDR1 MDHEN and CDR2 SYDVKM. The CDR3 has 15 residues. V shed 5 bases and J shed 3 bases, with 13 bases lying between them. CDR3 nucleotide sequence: TGTGCCAGCAGTCCCGGCGTCAGGGACACCGGGGAGCTGTTTTTT. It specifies CASSPGVRDTGELFF.